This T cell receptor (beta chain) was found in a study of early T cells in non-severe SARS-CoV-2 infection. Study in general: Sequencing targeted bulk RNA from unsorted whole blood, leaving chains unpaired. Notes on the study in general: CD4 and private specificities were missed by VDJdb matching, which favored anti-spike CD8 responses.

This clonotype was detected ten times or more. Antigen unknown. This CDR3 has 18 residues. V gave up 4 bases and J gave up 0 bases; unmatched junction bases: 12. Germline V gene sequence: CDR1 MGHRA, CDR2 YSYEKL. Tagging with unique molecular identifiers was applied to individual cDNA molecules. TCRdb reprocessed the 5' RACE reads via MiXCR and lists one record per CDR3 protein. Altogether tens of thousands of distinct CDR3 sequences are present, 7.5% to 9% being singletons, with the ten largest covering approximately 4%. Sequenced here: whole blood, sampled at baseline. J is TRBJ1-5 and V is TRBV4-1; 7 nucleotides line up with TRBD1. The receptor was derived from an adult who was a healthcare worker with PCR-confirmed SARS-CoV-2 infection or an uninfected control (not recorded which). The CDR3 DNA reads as TGCGCCAGCAGCCGTTTTAGCGGGACAGCGGATAGCAATCAGCCCCAGCATTTT. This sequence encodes CASSRFSGTADSNQPQHF.